This paragraph reports one T cell receptor (beta chain). Some clones are missing from TCRdb's copy, which holds only in-frame ones; the method was immunoSEQ multiplex PCR. The data show hundreds of thousands of clones, approximately 92% seen once. This sample stems from a study of Ad26.COV2.S vaccination and SARS-CoV-2 variants. CDR3 size: 13 residues. Per germline, CDR1 MNHEY and CDR2 SVGEGT. V was shortened by 4 bases and J by 5 bases, with 8 bases between the two germline ends. Regarding treatment: 15 to 20 received Ad26.COV2.S at low or high dose, single or two shots; roughly five received placebo; per-sample allocation not given. Specimen acquisition occurred on day 63 following the initial vaccine or placebo injection.

The chain employs TRBV6-2 or TRBV6-3 and TRBJ2-2; D is ambiguous. Source: peripheral blood, taken in a trial of Ad26.COV2.S vaccine versus placebo. The sequence came from a person between 18 and 65 years old who received the Ad26.COV2.S COVID-19 vaccine or a placebo. CDR3 sequence reads: CASSSQVTGELFF. The CDR3 DNA follows: TGTGCCAGCAGTTCGCAGGTTACCGGGGAGCTGTTTTTT.